The 18 T cell receptor beta chains below come from one sample, sequenced in a study of blood T cell repertoires in COVID-19. The data were produced by immunoSEQ multiplex PCR, yet TCRdb's version contains in-frame clones alone and is incomplete. The profile covers around 300,000 clones, with approximately 90% appearing a single time and about 3% taken by the ten largest. Sequencing was performed on peripheral blood. These receptors all come from a woman aged 30 to 39 with active or convalescent COVID-19.

The rearrangement links TRBV3-1 (or the pseudogene TRBV3-2) to TRBJ2-7; 10 bases align to TRBD2. The CDR3 is 16 residues long. CDR1 and CDR2 (germline): LGHDT, YNNKEL (reference sequence). J gave up 2 bases and V 5 bases, and 9 bases lay outside the gene matches. DNA for the CDR3: TGTGCCAGCAGCAATTCACCAAGCGGGGGGGCCTACGAGCAGTACTTC. Its translation is CASSNSPSGGAYEQYF.

The chain employs TRBV6-5 and TRBJ2-2, with D possibly matching TRBD1 (6 bases). The CDR3 totals 14 residues. Germline loops: CDR1 MNHEY, CDR2 SVGAGI. V gave up 5 bases and J gave up 4 bases, with 11 bases separating them. DNA for the CDR3: TGTGCCAGCAGTCGGGCAGGGGTCACCGGGGAGCTGTTTTTT. Amino acids: CASSRAGVTGELFF.

The chain carries TRBV12-2 and TRBJ1-2; TRBD1 is the table's D call and was not checked against the DNA. TRBV12-2 is labeled a pseudogene. The CDR3 covers 14 residues. The DNA of the CDR3 is TGTGCAAGTTGGTCGGGACACCTAGACTATGGCTACACCTTC. This gives the protein CASWSGHLDYGYTF.

The chain recombines TRBV18 with TRBJ2-1, with 10 bases matching TRBD2. J was trimmed by 2 bases and V by 3 bases; bases with no gene match: 1. The CDR3 has 15 amino acids. The V gene's germline CDR1 is KGHSH and CDR2 LQKENI. Written as DNA, the CDR3 is TGTGCCAGCTCACCCCTAGCGGGAGCCTACAATGAGCAGTTCTTC. This sequence encodes CASSPLAGAYNEQFF.

The V gene is TRBV5-5, the J gene TRBJ2-1; 13 bases agree with TRBD2. Trimming removed 3 bases from V and 1 base from J; junction bases left unmatched: 7. The CDR3 spans 18 residues. The V gene's germline CDR1 is SGHKS and CDR2 YYEKEE (reference sequence). The CDR3 coding sequence is TGTGCCAGCAGCTCAAGGGGGACTAGCGGGACTTCCTACAATGAGCAGTTCTTC. Residues: CASSSRGTSGTSYNEQFF.

V usage is TRBV5-1 and J usage is TRBJ2-5, with 13 nucleotides matching TRBD2. The germline V gene encodes CDR1 SGHRS and CDR2 YFSETQ. This CDR3 region has 17 residues. The junction had 6 bases not matched to a gene; V was cut back by 0 bases and J by 4 bases. The CDR3 reads CASSLGLAGGRGETQYF. The CDR3 DNA sequence: TGCGCCAGCAGCTTGGGACTAGCGGGGGGCAGAGGAGAGACCCAGTACTTC. The whole variable domain, filled in from reference TRBV5-1 and TRBJ2-5, reads KAGVTQTPRYLIKTRGQQVTLSCSPISGHRSVSWYQQTPGQGLQFLFEYFSETQRNKGNFPGRFSGRQFSNSRSEMNVSTLELGDSALYLCASSLGLAGGRGETQYFGPGTRLLVL.

Turning to this clone: One end of the junction varies from germline; a read error may be responsible. The chain joins TRBV12-5 to TRBJ2-6, with 8 bases that match TRBD1. Per the germline V gene, CDR1 is LGHNT and CDR2 is FRNRAP. The length of the CDR3 is 12 residues. The CDR3, as DNA: TGTGCTAGTGGTCTGGGACAGGACCCCTCGGCTTTC. Its protein product is CASGLGQDPSAF.

The chain joins TRBV7-9 to TRBJ2-1, with TRBD1 matching over 7 bases. The junction had 5 bases not matched to a gene; V was cut back by 6 bases and J by 0 bases. The length of the CDR3 is 15 residues. CDR1 SEHNR and CDR2 FQNEAQ come from the germline V gene (reference sequence). Here the CDR3 reads CASSLDRSSYNEQFF. The CDR3 nucleotides are TGTGCCAGCAGTCTGGACAGGAGCTCCTACAATGAGCAGTTCTTC.

The rearrangement joins TRBV6-5 to TRBJ1-2, with 8 bases aligning to TRBD1. The CDR3 has 13 amino acids. V trimming: 5 bases; J trimming: 6 bases; junction bases outside the gene matches: 5. Germline loops: CDR1 MNHEY, CDR2 SVGAGI. The CDR3 here is CASSPRTGNGYTF. DNA for the CDR3: TGTGCCAGCAGTCCCCGGACAGGGAATGGCTACACCTTC.

The CDR3 coding sequence is TGTGCCAGCAGTTTTACAGGGGGCGGTAGCACTGAAGCTTTCTTT. Translation gives CASSFTGGGSTEAFF. The chain links TRBV28 to TRBJ1-1; TRBD1 matches at 9 bases. Germline lookup yields CDR1 MDHEN and CDR2 SYDVKM. The CDR3 is 15 residues long. The V and J ends lost 3 bases and 4 bases, in that order; junction bases with no gene match: 6.

This clone was picked up one time. The chain carries TRBV10-3 and TRBJ1-1, with no clear D. The CDR3 contains 14 residues. V was shortened by 5 bases and J by 5 bases, with 15 bases between the two germline ends. Germline values: CDR1 ENHRY, CDR2 SYGVKD. CDR3 DNA sequence: TGTGCCATCAGTCCGGGAATTGGGGTGACTGAAGCTTTCTTT. Its protein product is CAISPGIGVTEAFF.

The V gene is TRBV10-3, the J gene TRBJ1-1; possible D gene TRBD1, 5 bases. The CDR3 consists of 15 residues. Trimming pared 2 bases from V and 1 base from J, leaving 11 bases between. Germline CDR1 ENHRY, CDR2 SYGVKD. CDR3 nucleotide sequence: TGTGCCATCAGTGAGGCCAAAGGGGAGAACACTGAAGCTTTCTTT. This sequence encodes CAISEAKGENTEAFF.

The J gene is TRBJ1-2, the V gene TRBV2, with TRBD1 identical over 7 bases. CDR3 length equals 14 residues. V was pared by 8 bases and J by 4 bases, with 10 bases of the junction left unmatched. Looked up from germline, CDR1 is SNHLY and CDR2 is FYNNEI. CDR3 protein: CASLKIRGLYGYTF. DNA for the CDR3: TGTGCCAGCCTTAAAATAAGGGGGCTCTATGGCTACACCTTC.

This clone occurred once. This chain links TRBV7-8 with TRBJ2-3; 10 nucleotides align to TRBD2. Germline CDR1 and CDR2: SGHVS and FQNEAQ. The trim removed 2 bases at V and 1 base at J, leaving 6 bases unmatched. This CDR3 is 17 amino acids long. The CDR3 region has the DNA TGTGCCAGCAGCTTACTAGCGGGGGAGAGGGGCACAGATACGCAGTATTTT. Its protein product is CASSLLAGERGTDTQYF.

The rearrangement joins TRBV4-2 to TRBJ2-7, with TRBD1 matching over 8 bases. The V segment lost 3 bases and the J segment 2 bases; nucleotides outside the gene matches: 12. Per the germline V gene, CDR1 is LGHNA and CDR2 is YNFKEQ. There are 17 residues in the CDR3. CDR3 coding DNA: TGTGCCAGCAGCCATCCCAATTCCGGGACAGGAGCCTACGAGCAGTACTTC. This encodes CASSHPNSGTGAYEQYF.

This clone has a single count. This chain connects TRBV18 to TRBJ2-1; the match to TRBD1 covers 10 bases. Germline V gene data show CDR1 as KGHSH and CDR2 as LQKENI. V dropped 5 bases and J dropped 6; count of bases not matched to a gene: 7. The CDR3 spans 15 residues. CDR3 amino acids: CASSRGQGSPNEQFF. The CDR3 DNA is TGTGCCAGCTCAAGGGGACAGGGGAGCCCCAATGAGCAGTTCTTC.

The rearrangement joins TRBV6-2 or TRBV6-3 to TRBJ1-5; D is unclear. Germline CDR1 reads MNHEY; CDR2 reads SVGEGT. The CDR3 length is 14 residues. V lost 6 bases and J lost 1, with 10 bases in between. Here the CDR3 DNA reads TGTGCCAGCAGCCAAAGCTCGAGCAATCAGCCCCAGCATTTT. Translated, it gives CASSQSSSNQPQHF.

The CDR3 DNA reads TGTGCCAGCAGCTCTAGGCGGCGGGGTAGCACAGATACGCAGTATTTT. Amino acid sequence: CASSSRRRGSTDTQYF. The chain uses TRBV7-3 and TRBJ2-3; a weak D match, TRBD2 (6 bases). The CDR3 is 16 amino acids. The V and J ends lost 4 bases and 0 bases respectively, with 14 bases between them. Looked up from germline, CDR1 is SGHTA and CDR2 is FQGTGA.